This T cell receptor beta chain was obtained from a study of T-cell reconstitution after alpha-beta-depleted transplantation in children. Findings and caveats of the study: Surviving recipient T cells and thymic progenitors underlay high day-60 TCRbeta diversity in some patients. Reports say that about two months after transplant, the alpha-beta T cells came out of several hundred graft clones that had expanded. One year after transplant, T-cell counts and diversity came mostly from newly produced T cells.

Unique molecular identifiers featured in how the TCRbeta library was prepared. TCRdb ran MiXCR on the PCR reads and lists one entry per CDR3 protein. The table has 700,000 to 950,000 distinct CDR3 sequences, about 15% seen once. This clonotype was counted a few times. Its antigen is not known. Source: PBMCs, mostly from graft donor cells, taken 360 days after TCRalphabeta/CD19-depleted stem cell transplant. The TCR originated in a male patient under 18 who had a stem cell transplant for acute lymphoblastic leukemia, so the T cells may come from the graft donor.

This CDR3 reads CASSQVGGTQYF. CDR3 coding DNA: TGCGCCAGCAGCCAAGTCGGTGGGACCCAGTACTTC. The V gene is TRBV4-1, the J gene TRBJ2-5; D not certain. The CDR3 runs to 12 residues. V was clipped by 1 base and J by 7 bases, with 7 bases between them. The germline gives CDR1 MGHRA, CDR2 YSYEKL.